This paragraph reports one TCR beta chain. Its antigen is as yet unknown. These data originate in a study of OX40 agonist ivuxolimab in advanced cancers. Findings and caveats of the study: Among some nonresponders, normalized T-cell clonal expansion was also low. CD4+ and CD8+ blood T cells expanded clonally by week 6 at 0.1 to 3.0 mg/kg.

No patient had autoimmune disease or received systemic immunosuppression. Germline CDR1 and CDR2: SGHAT and FQDESV (reference sequence). Trimming took off 7 bases at V and 1 base at J, with 10 bases between the two ends. The CDR3 is 13 amino acids. Some clones are missing from TCRdb's copy, which holds only in-frame ones; the method was immunoSEQ multiplex PCR. This sample has about 45,000 clones, with 80% found just once. The receptor was derived from an adult with an advanced solid tumor such as melanoma, head and neck, liver or kidney cancer. V usage is TRBV11-1 and J usage is TRBJ2-5; no definite D call. The specimen comprised CD4+ or CD8+ T cells sorted from blood, sampled in a trial of the OX40 agonist ivuxolimab. The CDR3 DNA reads as TGTGCCAGCAATAACGCTTTCCAAGAGACCCAGTACTTC. This translates into CASNNAFQETQYF.